Listed here are 26 T cell receptor beta chains from one sample, sequenced in a study of T cell repertoires in cytomegalovirus infection. MiXCR was run by TCRdb on the reads, yielding one entry per CDR3 protein. The sample has 310,000 or so distinct CDR3 sequences, roughly 24% seen once. Sequencing was carried out using PBMCs. These receptors all stem from a human donor in good health (CMV status not recorded). Some clones in this sample may be carry-over from other donors' samples.

This clonotype was picked up a small number of times. One junction end does not reproduce the germline sequence, and a read error may be involved. V usage is TRBV5-1 and J usage is TRBJ2-5; the match to TRBD2 covers 11 bases. The CDR3 has 15 residues. Germline CDR1 reads SGHRS; CDR2 reads YFSETQ. The DNA for the CDR3 is TGCGCCAACAGCATTACGGGACTAGCGGAAGAGACCCAGTACTTC. As protein: CANSITGLAEETQYF.

This chain joins TRBV19 and TRBJ2-7; D is ambiguous. Trimming removed 0 bases at V and 2 bases at J, with 8 bases between. CDR1 is LNHDA, CDR2 SQIVND, per germline (reference sequence). The CDR3 loop spans 14 amino acids. CDR3 DNA sequence: TGTGCCAGTAGTATAGACCCCGCAGCCTACGAGCAGTACTTC. Amino acid sequence: CASSIDPAAYEQYF.

This chain links TRBV29-1 with TRBJ2-7; 7 nucleotides match TRBD1. Germline trimming cut 7 bases from V and 2 bases from J; bases unmatched to any gene: 5. The CDR3 loop spans 12 amino acids. CDR1 and CDR2 (germline): SQVTM, ANQGSEA. CDR3 sequence reads: CSATQGTYEQYF. CDR3 nucleotides: TGCAGCGCTACACAGGGGACCTACGAGCAGTACTTC.

The V and J genes are TRBV28 and TRBJ2-4; D is possibly TRBD1 (6 bases). Per germline, CDR1 MDHEN and CDR2 SYDVKM. The ends were cut back, 6 bases at V and 2 bases at J, with 17 bases in the middle. The CDR3 extends over 16 amino acids. The CDR3 DNA follows: TGTGCCAGCAGGGGGGCCCCCAACAGGTCCAAAAACATTCAGTACTTC. Protein sequence: CASRGAPNRSKNIQYF.

J is TRBJ2-7 and V is TRBV28, with a weak D call TRBD2 (6 bases). V was clipped by 2 bases and J by 4 bases, with 12 bases between them. CDR3 size: 14 residues. The germline V gene has CDR1 MDHEN and CDR2 SYDVKM. CDR3 sequence (DNA): TGTGCCAGCAGTTTAGGGGGGAGAATTTACGAGCAGTACTTC. Encoded protein: CASSLGGRIYEQYF.

In the case of this clonotype: A much larger clone lies one base from this, so it may be a read error. This rearrangement joins TRBV7-2 to TRBJ2-3; 9 bases map to TRBD2. The V gene's germline CDR1 is SGHTA and CDR2 FQGNSA. The CDR3 contains 16 residues. CDR3 DNA sequence: TGTGCCAGCAGCAGACTAGCGGCCCAGACTACAGATACGCAGGATTTT. It specifies CASSRLAAQTTDTQDF. Looking up the rest from reference TRBV7-2 and TRBJ2-3 gives the full variable domain: GAGVSQSPSNKVTEKGKDVELRCDPISGHTALYWYRQSLGQGLEFLIYFQGNSAPDKSGLPSDRFSAERTGGSVSTLTIQRTQQEDSAVYLCASSRLAAQTTDTQDFGPGTRLTVL.

A few counts support this clonotype. The genes are TRBV11-2 and TRBJ2-3, with TRBD2 as a possible D gene (6 bases). This CDR3 has 15 residues. Germline values: CDR1 SGHAT, CDR2 FQNNGV. Trimming stripped 1 base from V and 1 base from J, with 9 bases between. In nucleotides, the CDR3 is TGTGCCAGCAGCTTAGCGGCTAGCGGCACAGATACGCAGTATTTT. Encoded protein: CASSLAASGTDTQYF. Full variable domain (missing parts from reference TRBV11-2 and TRBJ2-3): EAGVAQSPRYKIIEKRQSVAFWCNPISGHATLYWYQQILGQGPKLLIQFQNNGVVDDSQLPKDRFSAERLKGVDSTLKIQPAKLEDSAVYLCASSLAASGTDTQYFGPGTRLTVL.

This clonotype has only a few counts. The V and J genes are TRBV10-3 and TRBJ2-3, with D perhaps matching TRBD2 (6 bases). V dropped 2 bases and J dropped 3 bases, with 12 bases sitting between them. This CDR3 has 15 residues. Per germline, CDR1 ENHRY and CDR2 SYGVKD. The CDR3 region has the DNA TGTGCCATCAGTGAGAGTCTAGCGAGGACAGATACGCAGTATTTT. As protein: CAISESLARTDTQYF.

The chain combines TRBV28 with TRBJ2-3, with a weak D call TRBD2 (6 bases). V shed 5 bases and J shed 5 bases, with 17 bases lying between them. The CDR3 has 15 amino acids. The germline CDR1 and CDR2 sequences are MDHEN and SYDVKM. CDR3 sequence reads: CASSLPGPGLDTQYF. The CDR3 DNA follows: TGTGCCAGCAGTCTCCCCGGTCCGGGACTAGATACGCAGTATTTT. The whole variable domain, filled in from reference TRBV28 and TRBJ2-3, reads DVKVTQSSRYLVKRTGEKVFLECVQDMDHENMFWYRQDPGLGLRLIYFSYDVKMKEKGDIPEGYSVSREKKERFSLILESASTNQTSMYLCASSLPGPGLDTQYFGPGTRLTVL.

This clonotype was detected only a few times. The chain uses TRBV29-1 and TRBJ1-2; the D gene is possibly TRBD1 (6 bases). The CDR3 length is 13 residues. CDR1 SQVTM and CDR2 ANQGSEA come from the germline V gene. Between the trimmed V and J ends, which lost 3 bases and 8 bases, there was a span of 16 bases. The CDR3 DNA follows: TGCAGCGTTGATTTCCGGGGGGCGAGCGGCTACACCTTC. Protein: CSVDFRGASGYTF.

The gene calls are TRBV28 and TRBJ2-1; D is ambiguous. Germline CDR1 is MDHEN and CDR2 is SYDVKM. The V end lost 6 bases, the J end lost 3 bases, and 15 bases lay between the germline ends. The CDR3 length is 15 residues. The CDR3 loop reads CASREGRNNYNEQFF. The CDR3 coding sequence is TGTGCCAGCAGAGAAGGCAGGAATAACTACAATGAGCAGTTCTTC.

This sequence joins TRBV2 and TRBJ2-2, with D possibly matching TRBD2 (6 bases). The CDR3 spans 15 residues. The V and J ends lost 4 bases and 3 bases respectively, with 12 bases between them. The V gene's germline CDR1 is SNHLY and CDR2 FYNNEI. DNA for the CDR3: TGTGCCAGCAGTGGATTAGCGGTATACACCGGGGAGCTGTTTTTT. This sequence encodes CASSGLAVYTGELFF.

This clonotype was counted between two and nine times. The chain employs TRBV28 and TRBJ1-3; unclear D gene. Germline V gives CDR1 MDHEN, CDR2 SYDVKM. The CDR3 totals 14 residues. Trimming stripped 5 bases from V and 7 bases from J, with 15 bases between. CDR3 nucleotides: TGTGCCAGCAGTCCTCCTAGCGCCAGGAACACCATATATTTT. This translates into CASSPPSARNTIYF.

The rearrangement uses TRBV29-1 and TRBJ2-5, with TRBD2 matching 9 bases. The germline V gene encodes CDR1 SQVTM and CDR2 ANQGSEA. The junction had 3 bases not matched to a gene; V was cut back by 5 bases and J by 5 bases. This CDR3 has 12 amino acids. Here the CDR3 DNA reads TGCAGCGTTTCGACTAGCGGTGAGACCCAGTACTTC. This translates into CSVSTSGETQYF.

Only a few counts were recorded for this clonotype. The rearrangement uses TRBV20-1 and TRBJ2-5; D not resolved. The CDR3 runs to 12 residues. Germline V gene lookup returns CDR1 DFQATT and CDR2 SNEGSKA (reference sequence). Here the CDR3 reads CSRKIQGETQYF. For the CDR3, the DNA is TGCAGCAGAAAAATTCAAGGAGAGACCCAGTACTTC.

The V call is TRBV28, the J call TRBJ2-7; D possibly matches TRBD1 or TRBD2 (5 bases each). The CDR3 spans 12 residues. Per germline, CDR1 MDHEN and CDR2 SYDVKM. Trimming took 1 base from V and 9 from J, leaving 10 bases between them. CDR3 sequence reads: CASSLFRDGQYF. CDR3 DNA sequence: TGTGCCAGCAGTTTATTTCGGGACGGGCAGTACTTC.

V is TRBV6-5 and J is TRBJ2-7; TRBD1 aligns across 10 bases. This CDR3 has 14 residues. The V gene's germline CDR1 is MNHEY and CDR2 SVGAGI. V lost 6 bases to trimming and J lost 5 bases; unmatched junction nucleotides: 7. The CDR3, as DNA: TGTGCCAGCAGAGGGACAGGGGACGGCCACGAGCAGTACTTC. Translation gives CASRGTGDGHEQYF.

This clonotype is categorized as medium-sized. The chain uses TRBV7-2 and TRBJ2-3, with 8 bases aligning to TRBD2. Germline V gene sequence: CDR1 SGHTA, CDR2 FQGNSA. The CDR3 is 15 residues long. Germline trimming cut 4 bases from V and 6 bases from J; bases unmatched to any gene: 9. Here the CDR3 DNA reads TGTGCCAGCAGCTCCTTCCCGCGCGGGAGGGATACGCAGTATTTT. Translating it yields CASSSFPRGRDTQYF.

The genes are TRBV7-3 and TRBJ2-3; possibly TRBD2 for D (6 bases). Trimming stripped 7 bases from V and 11 bases from J, with 19 bases between. CDR1 SGHTA and CDR2 FQGTGA come from the germline V gene. The CDR3 is 13 residues long. The CDR3 loop reads CASTTDPSGEQYF. The CDR3 nucleotides are TGTGCCAGCACCACGGACCCTTCGGGGGAGCAGTATTTT. Variable domain in full (rest from reference TRBV7-3 and TRBJ2-3): GAGVSQTPSNKVTEKGKYVELRCDPISGHTALYWYRQSLGQGPEFLIYFQGTGAADDSGLPNDRFFAVRPEGSVSTLKIQRTERGDSAVYLCASTTDPSGEQYFGPGTRLTVL.

The sample holds one count of this clonotype. The chain combines TRBV2 with TRBJ2-7, with 7 positions matching TRBD2. V trimming: 9 bases; J trimming: 3 bases; junction bases outside the gene matches: 11. CDR3 size: 14 residues. Germline V CDR1 and CDR2: SNHLY, FYNNEI. DNA of the CDR3: TGTGCCAGTACCCGAGGAGCGGGACTCTACGAGCAGTACTTC. It yields the protein CASTRGAGLYEQYF.

This clonotype has a count of ten or more. V usage is TRBV7-2 and J usage is TRBJ2-7; 14 bases are a match to TRBD2. V was pared by 4 bases and J by 7 bases, with 9 bases of the junction left unmatched. From germline, CDR1 is SGHTA and CDR2 FQGNSA. CDR3 length: 16 residues. The CDR3 sequence is CASSSGLAGALGEQYV. The CDR3 DNA sequence: TGTGCCAGCAGCTCGGGACTAGCGGGAGCTCTTGGGGAGCAGTACGTC.

The chain uses TRBV7-2 and TRBJ2-1; 8 nucleotides line up with TRBD2. CDR3 length: 15 amino acids. Per germline, CDR1 SGHTA and CDR2 FQGNSA. Trimming removed 3 bases from V and 7 bases from J; junction bases left unmatched: 8. The CDR3 DNA follows: TGTGCCAGCAGCTTCCGAAGCGGGGGTGAGAATGAGCAGTTCTTC. Translated, it gives CASSFRSGGENEQFF. The whole variable domain, filled in from reference TRBV7-2 and TRBJ2-1, reads GAGVSQSPSNKVTEKGKDVELRCDPISGHTALYWYRQSLGQGLEFLIYFQGNSAPDKSGLPSDRFSAERTGGSVSTLTIQRTQQEDSAVYLCASSFRSGGENEQFFGPGTRLTVL.

This clonotype has ten or more counts. The chain combines TRBV11-2 with TRBJ2-3, with D perhaps matching TRBD2 (6 bases). The CDR3 extends over 13 amino acids. Deletions cut 9 bases from V and 4 bases from J, with 14 bases between. In germline, CDR1 is SGHAT, CDR2 FQNNGV. CDR3 loop: CASGQLAADTQYF. The CDR3 coding sequence is TGTGCCAGTGGACAACTAGCCGCAGATACGCAGTATTTT.

This clonotype was observed many times. V usage is TRBV7-6 and J usage is TRBJ2-7, with D possibly TRBD1 on 6 matching bases. This CDR3 has 14 amino acids. V lost 4 bases, J lost 3 bases, and 13 bases lay in between. The germline CDR1 and CDR2 sequences are SGHVS and FNYEAQ. Here the CDR3 reads CASSSQGSGYEQYF. The CDR3 DNA is TGTGCCAGCAGCTCGCAGGGGAGCGGCTACGAGCAGTACTTC.

This chain connects TRBV11-3 to TRBJ1-3; tentative D call: TRBD1 (5 bases). Per the germline V gene, CDR1 is SGHNT and CDR2 is YENEEA. The CDR3 covers 15 residues. The germline V and J ends were trimmed by 5 bases and 0 bases, with 11 bases remaining between them. The CDR3 DNA reads TGTGCCAGCAGCCGGGACGGAGCCTCTGGAAACACCATATATTTT. Amino acids: CASSRDGASGNTIYF.

This clonotype has a handful of counts. The rearrangement joins TRBV29-1 to TRBJ2-5, with D perhaps TRBD2 (7 bases). CDR3 length equals 15 residues. V lost 5 bases and J lost 0, with 16 bases in between. Germline CDR1 and CDR2: SQVTM and ANQGSEA. The CDR3 protein is CSVQKGGMYQETQYF. For the CDR3, the DNA is TGCAGCGTTCAAAAGGGGGGGATGTACCAAGAGACCCAGTACTTC.